The present T cell receptor (beta chain) was sequenced within a study of shared clonotypes between healthy human individuals. Germline V lookup: CDR1 SGHRS, CDR2 YFSETQ. The ends were cut back, 3 bases at V and 0 bases at J, with 12 bases in the middle. The CDR3 contains 15 residues. The assay was immunoSEQ multiplex PCR, and TCRdb's table has in-frame clones only and misses some. The sample has over 2 million clones; roughly 92% are singletons. Material for sequencing was naive CD4+ T cells from PBMCs. The subset: CD45RA+ positively selected. The TCR sequence derives from a man younger than 30 in good health. Some clones in this sample may be carry-over from other donors' samples. This chain connects TRBV5-1 to TRBJ1-1; weak D call: TRBD1 (6 bases). DNA for the CDR3: TGCGCCAGCAGCTATCAAGGGGGGATGAACACTGAAGCTTTCTTT. Translation: CASSYQGGMNTEAFF.